Below, 27 T cell receptor beta chains from the same sample are listed, as sequenced in a study of neurological immune-mediated disorders. TCRdb re-derived calls from the 5' RACE reads in MiXCR, one entry per CDR3 protein. Of about 89,000 distinct CDR3 sequences listed, approximately 2.8% are singletons. The sample taken for sequencing was PBMCs. The receptors were sampled from a woman aged 25 to 45 with multiple sclerosis.

Details on this clonotype: This could be a read error, since a much larger clone is one nucleotide away. Because it lacks the conserved phenylalanine or tryptophan at the end, this CDR3 is likely a read error. The rearrangement uses TRBV15 and TRBJ1-5; D not resolved. In germline, CDR1 is LNHNV, CDR2 YYDKDF (reference sequence). Deletions cut 6 bases from V and 6 bases from J, with 12 bases between. The CDR3 has 13 amino acids. CDR3 region: CATRSSASQPQHC. In DNA, the CDR3 is TGTGCCACCAGATCGTCCGCGTCTCAGCCCCAGCATTGT.

This clonotype was detected ten times or more. The chain is built from TRBV25-1 and TRBJ2-2, with a tentative D call TRBD2 (5 bases). The CDR3 has 14 amino acids. The germline V gene has CDR1 MGHDK and CDR2 SYGVNS. Trimming removed 6 bases at V and 6 bases at J, with 14 bases between. Written as DNA, the CDR3 is TGTGCCAGCAGCCACCGACTAAAACCCGGGGAGCTGTTTTTT. Protein product: CASSHRLKPGELFF.

At least ten counts were recorded for this clonotype. J is TRBJ2-5 and V is TRBV28; 7 positions agree with TRBD1. Germline-derived CDR1 and CDR2 are MDHEN and SYDVKM. Trimming cost V 5 bases and J 2 bases; bases outside gene matches: 8. CDR3 size: 15 residues. CDR3: CASSPPGQLQETQYF. CDR3 coding DNA: TGTGCCAGCAGTCCGCCGGGACAGCTTCAAGAGACCCAGTACTTC.

This clonotype came up many times. The chain links TRBV28 to TRBJ2-1; 11 nucleotides agree with TRBD2. V was clipped by 8 bases and J by 5 bases; unmatched bases: 11. The CDR3 consists of 16 residues. Germline V gene data show CDR1 as MDHEN and CDR2 as SYDVKM. In DNA form, the CDR3 reads TGTGCCAGCTACGCTAGCGGGAGGTATTATGACAATGAGCAGTTCTTC. Translating it yields CASYASGRYYDNEQFF.

Many counts were recorded for this clonotype. As DNA, the CDR3 is TGTGCCAGCGGCCTGCGTAGCTCTGGGGCCAACGTCCTGACTTTC. Protein product: CASGLRSSGANVLTF. The V gene is TRBV21-1, the J gene TRBJ2-6. TRBV21-1 is labeled a pseudogene. The CDR3 is made up of 15 amino acids.

There are many counts of this clonotype. The chain couples TRBV3-1 to TRBJ2-7; tentative D call: TRBD2 (5 bases). CDR3 length: 13 residues. The V end lost 1 base, the J end lost 2 bases, and 6 bases lay between the germline ends. The germline gives CDR1 LGHDT, CDR2 YNNKEL (reference sequence). CDR3 DNA: TGTGCCAGCAGCCAAGCCGGGACCTACGAGCAGTACTTC. This encodes CASSQAGTYEQYF.

This clonotype was recorded at least ten times. The V and J genes are TRBV20-1 and TRBJ1-5, with D tentatively TRBD1 (5 bases). This CDR3 spans 17 amino acids. The ends were cut back, 2 bases at V and 1 base at J, with 18 bases in the middle. Germline lookup yields CDR1 DFQATT and CDR2 SNEGSKA (reference sequence). The CDR3 region is CSARRGGAMGSNQPQHF. As DNA, the CDR3 is TGCAGTGCTAGAAGGGGAGGGGCAATGGGAAGCAATCAGCCCCAGCATTTT.

This clonotype was seen repeatedly, ten times or more. The J gene is TRBJ1-1, the V gene TRBV9, with 8 positions matching TRBD1. V was clipped by 3 bases and J by 1 base; unmatched bases: 2. Germline V gene sequence: CDR1 SGDLS, CDR2 YYNGEE. CDR3 size: 14 residues. CDR3 in DNA: TGTGCCAGCAGCGAAGGACAGGGGAACACTGAAGCTTTCTTT. This gives the protein CASSEGQGNTEAFF.

This clonotype was seen repeatedly, ten times or more. The chain links TRBV9 to TRBJ2-3, with D maybe TRBD2 (6 bases). The germline V gene encodes CDR1 SGDLS and CDR2 YYNGEE. CDR3 length equals 15 residues. V lost 0 bases, J lost 3 bases, and 11 bases lay in between. The CDR3, as DNA: TGTGCCAGCAGCGTAGCCCCCGGGAGTACAGATACGCAGTATTTT. Translation gives CASSVAPGSTDTQYF.

In this sample, this clonotype turned up many times. The chain carries TRBV24-1 and TRBJ2-1, with 16 bases aligning to TRBD2. The CDR3 runs 19 residues. Germline assignment: CDR1 KGHDR and CDR2 SFDVKD. V lost 3 bases and J lost 3; bases outside the gene matches: 7. CDR3 sequence: CATSDATGTSGRGYNEQFF. The CDR3, as DNA: TGTGCCACCAGTGATGCGACCGGGACTAGCGGGAGGGGCTACAATGAGCAGTTCTTC.

In this sample, this clonotype turned up a few times. A clone one base away is much larger, so this may be a read error. The chain carries TRBV5-1 and TRBJ2-5; maybe TRBD1 (6 bases). The CDR3 length is 11 residues. The germline V gene encodes CDR1 SGHRS and CDR2 YFSETQ. DNA for the CDR3: TGCGACAGCCATACATGGACAGTCCTCTACTTC. Translation gives CDSHTWTVLYF.

Ten or more counts support this clonotype. A junction end diverges from the germline sequence, so it may reflect a read error. The chain recombines TRBV7-2 with TRBJ2-5, with D perhaps being TRBD1 or TRBD2 (6 bases each). The CDR3 runs to 13 residues. Germline CDR1 reads SGHTA; CDR2 reads FQGNSA. This CDR3 is CASSRGDQGTQYF. CDR3 DNA sequence: TGTGCCAGCAGCAGGGGGGACCAAGGGACCCAGTACTTC.

This clonotype was picked up many times. The gene calls are TRBV27 and TRBJ2-1, with no clear D. With 3 bases removed from V and 3 bases from J, the gap between germline ends came to 6 bases. CDR1 and CDR2 from the germline V gene are MNHEY and SMNVEV (reference sequence). The CDR3 runs to 13 residues. CDR3 amino acids: CASSFPNYNEQFF. The CDR3 DNA is TGTGCCAGCAGTTTCCCCAACTACAATGAGCAGTTCTTC.

This clonotype occurred many times. The chain is built from TRBV20-1 and TRBJ1-1; TRBD1 might be the D (6 bases). V was clipped by 1 base and J by 5 bases, with 14 bases between them. Germline loops: CDR1 DFQATT, CDR2 SNEGSKA (reference sequence). This CDR3 region has 14 residues. The CDR3 protein is CSARVPGAGTEAFF. The DNA for the CDR3 is TGCAGTGCTAGAGTCCCGGGGGCGGGTACTGAAGCTTTCTTT.

This clonotype was counted at least ten times. The V and J genes are TRBV15 and TRBJ1-4; maybe TRBD1 (6 bases). Germline V gives CDR1 LNHNV, CDR2 YYDKDF (reference sequence). Trimming removed 1 base from V and 5 bases from J, with 8 bases in between. CDR3 size: 14 residues. The CDR3 reads CATSRVQGNEKLFF. The CDR3 region has the DNA TGTGCCACCAGCAGAGTACAGGGAAATGAAAAACTGTTTTTT.

The sample holds many counts of this clonotype. The chain joins TRBV20-1 to TRBJ1-5; D gene uncertain. V was clipped by 2 bases and J by 0 bases, with 8 bases between them. The CDR3 contains 14 residues. Germline V gene data show CDR1 as DFQATT and CDR2 as SNEGSKA (reference sequence). The CDR3 DNA reads as TGCAGTGCTAGACGTAGAAATAGCAATCAGCCCCAGCATTTT. Protein sequence: CSARRRNSNQPQHF.

This clonotype has ten or more counts. This chain links TRBV5-1 with TRBJ2-5, with 7 nucleotides matching TRBD1. Trimming at V came to 3 bases and at J to 4 bases, leaving 9 bases not matched to a gene. Germline CDR1 reads SGHRS; CDR2 reads YFSETQ. The CDR3 is made up of 15 amino acids. CDR3 sequence reads: CASSSGQTGRETQYF. DNA for the CDR3: TGCGCCAGCAGCTCGGGACAGACGGGAAGAGAGACCCAGTACTTC.

This clonotype has a count of ten or more. This chain uses TRBV28 with TRBJ2-5, with D possibly being TRBD2 (6 bases). Germline V CDR1 and CDR2: MDHEN, SYDVKM. This CDR3 has 13 amino acids. V was pared by 9 bases and J by 1 base, with 12 bases between. The CDR3: CASQVGGQETQYF. The CDR3 DNA reads as TGTGCCAGTCAGGTGGGAGGCCAAGAGACCCAGTACTTC.

This clonotype was detected ten times or more. The CDR3 loop is CSVSTGRVGLYEQYF. The CDR3 DNA is TGCAGCGTTTCCACCGGGAGGGTAGGTTTGTACGAGCAGTACTTC. J is TRBJ2-7 and V is TRBV29-1; 8 nucleotides agree with TRBD2. V was pared by 5 bases and J by 4 bases, with 13 bases of the junction left unmatched. This CDR3 spans 15 amino acids. The germline CDR1 and CDR2 sequences are SQVTM and ANQGSEA.

This clonotype was detected ten times or more. The chain couples TRBV5-1 to TRBJ1-5; D not resolved. The CDR3 sequence is 13 residues long. The V end was cut by 1 base, the J end by 6 bases, with 8 bases between. Germline CDR1 SGHRS, CDR2 YFSETQ. The CDR3 loop is CASSLLGTQPQHF. The CDR3 coding sequence is TGCGCCAGCAGCTTGTTGGGTACTCAGCCCCAGCATTTT.

This clonotype was recorded at least ten times. This chain connects TRBV27 to TRBJ2-2; 13 bases map to TRBD2. This CDR3 has 17 residues. Germline V gives CDR1 MNHEY, CDR2 SMNVEV (reference sequence). V was pared by 6 bases and J by 4 bases, with 8 bases of the junction left unmatched. CDR3 sequence: CASRGTSGTGTTGELFF. CDR3 bases: TGTGCCAGCAGGGGGACTAGCGGGACTGGGACCACCGGGGAGCTGTTTTTT.

This clonotype was observed many times. The rearrangement uses TRBV5-1 and TRBJ1-1; D may be TRBD1 (5 bases). This CDR3 has 15 residues. The germline V gene encodes CDR1 SGHRS and CDR2 YFSETQ. Between the trimmed V and J ends, which lost 4 bases and 0 bases, there was a span of 13 bases. The CDR3 DNA sequence: TGCGCCAGCAGCCCAACGGGGGGTATGAACACTGAAGCTTTCTTT. This gives the protein CASSPTGGMNTEAFF. The full variable domain, completed using reference TRBV5-1 and TRBJ1-1, is KAGVTQTPRYLIKTRGQQVTLSCSPISGHRSVSWYQQTPGQGLQFLFEYFSETQRNKGNFPGRFSGRQFSNSRSEMNVSTLELGDSALYLCASSPTGGMNTEAFFGQGTRLTVV.

This clonotype was found many times. The J gene is TRBJ2-7, the V gene TRBV20-1, with TRBD1 as a possible D gene (6 bases). The V gene lost 2 bases and the J gene lost 2 bases, with 10 bases spanning the gap. The CDR3 has 13 amino acids. Germline V gene sequence: CDR1 DFQATT, CDR2 SNEGSKA (reference sequence). Written as DNA, the CDR3 is TGCAGTGCTAGACCGGGACAAACCTACGAGCAGTACTTC. Amino acids: CSARPGQTYEQYF.

This clonotype was recorded many times. The chain couples TRBV20-1 to TRBJ1-2; D remains unclear. The V end lost 3 bases, the J end lost 0 bases, and 8 bases lay between the germline ends. The CDR3 has 13 amino acids. Germline V gives CDR1 DFQATT, CDR2 SNEGSKA (reference sequence). DNA for the CDR3: TGCAGTGCTAGGCGACTGGCTAACTATGGCTACACCTTC. Translation gives CSARRLANYGYTF.

This clonotype was seen at least ten times. The chain's CDR3 is CASSLPLAGGMRGTDTQYF. Here the CDR3 DNA reads TGTGCCAGCAGCTTACCGCTAGCGGGAGGTATGAGGGGCACAGATACGCAGTATTTT. The chain links TRBV11-1 to TRBJ2-3; 11 nucleotides agree with TRBD2. The germline V gene encodes CDR1 SGHAT and CDR2 FQDESV (reference sequence). This CDR3 is 19 amino acids long. J lost 1 base, V lost 2 bases, and 11 bases had no gene match.

This clonotype occurred many times. J is TRBJ1-4 and V is TRBV18, with D uncertain. Germline CDR1 KGHSH, CDR2 LQKENI. CDR3 length: 15 residues. V lost 5 bases to trimming and J lost 0 bases, with 10 bases between them. CDR3 loop: CASSSRQSTNEKLFF. In nucleotides, the CDR3 is TGTGCCAGCTCATCCCGACAATCAACTAATGAAAAACTGTTTTTT. The variable domain in full, completed from reference TRBV18 and TRBJ1-4, reads NAGVMQNPRHLVRRRGQEARLRCSPMKGHSHVYWYRQLPEEGLKFMVYLQKENIIDESGMPKERFSAEFPKEGPSILRIQQVVRGDSAAYFCASSSRQSTNEKLFFGSGTQLSVL.

The sample holds many counts of this clonotype. The chain couples TRBV30 to TRBJ2-1; 10 nucleotides agree with TRBD2. In germline, CDR1 is GTSNPN, CDR2 SVGIG (reference sequence). V dropped 3 bases and J dropped 3; count of bases not matched to a gene: 2. This CDR3 has 14 amino acids. The CDR3 spells CAWRGLAIYNEQFF. CDR3 bases: TGTGCCTGGAGGGGACTAGCGATCTACAATGAGCAGTTCTTC.